This T cell receptor (beta chain) was captured in a study of control samples from healthy donors and cancer patients. Some clones are missing from TCRdb's copy, which holds only in-frame ones; the method was immunoSEQ multiplex PCR. Seen here are tens of thousands of clones, more than 85% observed once, and the top ten hold around a quarter. V was cut by 5 bases and J by 7 bases, with 11 bases left in between. The CDR3 length is 12 residues. The germline CDR1 and CDR2 sequences are SGHTA and FQGNSA. The clonotype originates from a woman aged 50 to 60 with head and neck cancer. V and J are TRBV7-2 and TRBJ2-5; weak D call: TRBD2 (6 bases). Sequencing was done on a sample of PBMCs. CDR3 coding DNA: TGTGCCAGCAGCGGTATGGGGGGGACCCAGTACTTC. This encodes CASSGMGGTQYF.